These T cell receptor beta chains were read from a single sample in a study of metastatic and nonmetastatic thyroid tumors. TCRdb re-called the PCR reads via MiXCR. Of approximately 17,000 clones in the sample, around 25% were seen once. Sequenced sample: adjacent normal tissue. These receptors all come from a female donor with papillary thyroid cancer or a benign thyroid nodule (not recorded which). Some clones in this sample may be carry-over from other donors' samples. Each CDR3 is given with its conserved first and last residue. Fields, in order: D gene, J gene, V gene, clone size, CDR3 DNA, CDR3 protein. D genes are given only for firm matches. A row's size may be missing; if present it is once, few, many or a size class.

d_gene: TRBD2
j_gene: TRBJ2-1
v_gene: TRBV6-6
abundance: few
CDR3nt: TGTGCCAGCAGTTACTCCCGCGAGCGGGCGGGAGGGTGGGATGAGCAGTTCTTC
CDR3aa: CASSYSRERAGGWDEQFF

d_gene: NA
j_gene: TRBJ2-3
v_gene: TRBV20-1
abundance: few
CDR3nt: TGCAGTGCTACAAGGGGGTCTGGTACAGATACGCAGTATTTT
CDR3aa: CSATRGSGTDTQYF

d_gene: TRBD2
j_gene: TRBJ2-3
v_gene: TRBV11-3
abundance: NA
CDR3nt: TGTGCCAGCAGCTTTCGGACTAGCGGCACAGATACGCAGTATTTT
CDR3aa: CASSFRTSGTDTQYF

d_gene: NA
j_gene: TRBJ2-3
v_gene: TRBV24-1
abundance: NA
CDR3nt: TGTGCCACCAGTGCCACAGATACGCAGTATTTT
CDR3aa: CATSATDTQYF

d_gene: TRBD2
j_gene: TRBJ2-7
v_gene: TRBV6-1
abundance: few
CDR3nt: TGTGCCAGCAGCGCTCAATCAGTGGGAGGGCCATACGAGCAGTACTTC
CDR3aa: CASSAQSVGGPYEQYF

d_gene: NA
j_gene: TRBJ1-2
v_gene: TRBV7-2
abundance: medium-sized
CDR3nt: TGTGCCAGCAGCGACTATTTACAGGATGGTGGCTACACCTTC
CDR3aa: CASSDYLQDGGYTF

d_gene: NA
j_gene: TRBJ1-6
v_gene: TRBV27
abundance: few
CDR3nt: TGTGCCAGCAGTTTTAACGAGCCCCGAGTCACCCTCCACTTT
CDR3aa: CASSFNEPRVTLHF

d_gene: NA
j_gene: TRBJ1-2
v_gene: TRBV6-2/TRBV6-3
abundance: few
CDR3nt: TGTGCCAGCAGTACGTCAGTGAGGGGGAACTATGGCTACACCTTC
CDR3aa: CASSTSVRGNYGYTF

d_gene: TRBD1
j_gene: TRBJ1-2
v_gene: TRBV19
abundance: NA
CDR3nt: TGTGCCAGTATCCCATCAGGGGGCGGCTATGGCTACACCTTC
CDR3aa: CASIPSGGGYGYTF

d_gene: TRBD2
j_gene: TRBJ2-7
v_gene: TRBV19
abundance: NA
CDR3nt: TGTGCCAGTAGTCGGGCGGGAGAGCGTACGGACGAGCAGTACTTC
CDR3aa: CASSRAGERTDEQYF

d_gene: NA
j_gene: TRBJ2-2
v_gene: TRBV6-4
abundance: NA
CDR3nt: TGTGCCAGCAGTTACTCGGACGCGGGGTTGGGGGAGCTGTTTTTT
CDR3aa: CASSYSDAGLGELFF

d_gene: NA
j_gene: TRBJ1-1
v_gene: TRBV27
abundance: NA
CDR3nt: TGTGCCAGCAGTTTGACAGGCAACATGAACACTGAAGCTTTCTTT
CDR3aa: CASSLTGNMNTEAFF

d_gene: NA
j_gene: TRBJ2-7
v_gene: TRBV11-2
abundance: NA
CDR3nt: TGTGCCAGCAGCCAGAGACCCGGGACCTCCTACGAGCAGTACTTC
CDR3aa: CASSQRPGTSYEQYF

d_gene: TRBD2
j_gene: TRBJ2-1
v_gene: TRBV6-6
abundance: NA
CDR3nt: TGTGCCAGCAGTTACCGTCTAGCGGGACTTCGGGCCGAGCGACAGTTCTTC
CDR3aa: CASSYRLAGLRAERQFF

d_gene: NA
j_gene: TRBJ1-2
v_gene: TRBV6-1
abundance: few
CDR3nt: TGTGCCATCGGGGGAACTAACTATGGCTACACCTTC
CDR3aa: CAIGGTNYGYTF

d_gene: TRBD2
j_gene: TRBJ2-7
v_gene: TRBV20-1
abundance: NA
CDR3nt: TGCAGTGCTAGAGACCAACGGACTAGCGGGGCCTACGATCAGTACTTC
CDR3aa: CSARDQRTSGAYDQYF

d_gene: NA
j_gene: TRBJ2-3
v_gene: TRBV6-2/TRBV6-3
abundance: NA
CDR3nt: TGTGCCAGCAGCCCCCTGGAGGAGGCCGTCACAGATACGCAGTATTTT
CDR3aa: CASSPLEEAVTDTQYF

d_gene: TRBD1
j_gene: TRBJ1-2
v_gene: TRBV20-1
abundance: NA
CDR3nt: TGCAGTGCTAGAGATAGGGACAGCGCTAACTATGGCTACACCTTC
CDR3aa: CSARDRDSANYGYTF

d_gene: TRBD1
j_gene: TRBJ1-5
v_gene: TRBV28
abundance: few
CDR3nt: TGTGCCAGCAGTTTCCTGGACAGGGCAGGTCAGCCCCAGCATTTT
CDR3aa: CASSFLDRAGQPQHF

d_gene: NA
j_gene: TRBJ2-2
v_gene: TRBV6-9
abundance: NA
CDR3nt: TGTGCCAGCAGTGCAACTAGCACCGGGGAGCTGTTTTTT
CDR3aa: CASSATSTGELFF

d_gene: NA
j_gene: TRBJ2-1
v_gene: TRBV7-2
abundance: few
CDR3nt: TGTGCCAGCAGCTTAACGGTCAATGAGCAGTTCTTC
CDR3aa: CASSLTVNEQFF

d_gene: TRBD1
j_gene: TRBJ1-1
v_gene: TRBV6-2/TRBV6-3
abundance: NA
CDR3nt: TGTGCCAGCACCAAGGGACAGGGGTGGGGGACTGAAGCTTTCTTT
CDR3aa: CASTKGQGWGTEAFF

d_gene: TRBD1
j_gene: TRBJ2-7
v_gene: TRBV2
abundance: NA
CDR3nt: TGTGCCAGCAGTGCGACAGGGGCCGTCGAGCAGTACTTC
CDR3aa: CASSATGAVEQYF

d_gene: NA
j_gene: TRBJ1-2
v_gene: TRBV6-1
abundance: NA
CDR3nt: TGTGCCAGCAGTGAACCTCCAGGGTATGGCTACACCTTC
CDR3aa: CASSEPPGYGYTF

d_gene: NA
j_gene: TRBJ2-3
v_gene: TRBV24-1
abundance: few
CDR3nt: TGTGCCACCGGTGATGCCGGGCAGGGGGATACGCAGTATTTT
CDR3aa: CATGDAGQGDTQYF

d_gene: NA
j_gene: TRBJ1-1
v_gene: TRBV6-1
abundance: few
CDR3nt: TGTGCCAGCAGTCATACCCAGGGCACCACTGAAGCTTTCTTT
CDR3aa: CASSHTQGTTEAFF

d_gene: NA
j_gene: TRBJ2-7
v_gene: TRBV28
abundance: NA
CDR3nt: TGTGCCAGCAGTTTACGGGCCAGGCGCGAGCAGTACTTC
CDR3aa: CASSLRARREQYF

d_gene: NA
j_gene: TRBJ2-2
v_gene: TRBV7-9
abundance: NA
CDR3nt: TGTGCCAGCAGCTTAGTCTCTAGCGCCGGGGAGCTGTTTTTT
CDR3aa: CASSLVSSAGELFF

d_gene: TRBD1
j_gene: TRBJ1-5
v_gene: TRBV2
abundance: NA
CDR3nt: TGTGCCAGCAGTGAAGGGACAGGGGGCGATCAGCCCCAGCATTTT
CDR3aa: CASSEGTGGDQPQHF

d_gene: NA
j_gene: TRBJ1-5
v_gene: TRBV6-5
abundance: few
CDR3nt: TGTGCCAGCAGTTACAGGGAGGGCGCAGGGCATTTT
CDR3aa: CASSYREGAGHF

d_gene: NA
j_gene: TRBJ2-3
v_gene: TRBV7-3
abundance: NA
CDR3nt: TGTGCCAGCAGCTTAAGTGGGGACACAGATACGCAGTATTTT
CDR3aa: CASSLSGDTDTQYF

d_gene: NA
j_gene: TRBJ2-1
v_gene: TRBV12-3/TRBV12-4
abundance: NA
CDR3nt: TGTGCCAGCAGTTTAGGTCTAAGGAATGAGCAGTTCTTC
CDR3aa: CASSLGLRNEQFF

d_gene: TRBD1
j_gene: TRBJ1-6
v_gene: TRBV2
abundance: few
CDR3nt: TGTGCCAGCACCGAGGGACAGGTTGATTCACCCCTCCACTTT
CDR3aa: CASTEGQVDSPLHF

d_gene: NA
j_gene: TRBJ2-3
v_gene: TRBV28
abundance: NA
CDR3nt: TGTACCAGCCTGGGGGCGACTCGAACAGATACGCAGTATTTT
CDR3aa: CTSLGATRTDTQYF

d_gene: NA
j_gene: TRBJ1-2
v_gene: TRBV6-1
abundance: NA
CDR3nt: TGTGCCAGCAGTCGGACTGCACTGGGCTATGGCTACACCTTC
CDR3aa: CASSRTALGYGYTF

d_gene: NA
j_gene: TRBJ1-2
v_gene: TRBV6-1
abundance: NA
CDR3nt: TGTGCCAGCAGTAATATGGGGCAGGGGCGCCGTGGGGGCTACGCCTTC
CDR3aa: CASSNMGQGRRGGYAF

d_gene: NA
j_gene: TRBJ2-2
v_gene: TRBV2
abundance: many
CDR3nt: TGTGCCAGCAGTCCTCGGACAGGAGGGACCGGGGAGCTGTTTTTT
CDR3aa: CASSPRTGGTGELFF

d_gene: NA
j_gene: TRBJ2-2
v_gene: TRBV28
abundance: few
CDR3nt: TGTGCCAGCAGTCCACTAGGAGTTGGTACCGGGGAGCTGTTTTTT
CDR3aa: CASSPLGVGTGELFF

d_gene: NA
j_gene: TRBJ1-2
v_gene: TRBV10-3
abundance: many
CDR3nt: TGTGCCATCAGTGAGGGCAGGCACTATGGCTACACCTTC
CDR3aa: CAISEGRHYGYTF

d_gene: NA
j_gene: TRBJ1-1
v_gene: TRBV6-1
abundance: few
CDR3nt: TGCGCCAGCAGCACAGGGAAGACTGAAGCTTTCTTT
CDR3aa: CASSTGKTEAFF

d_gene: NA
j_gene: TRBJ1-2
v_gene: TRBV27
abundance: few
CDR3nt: TGTGCCAGCAGTTTCGGGGGGGCGAATGGCTACACCTTC
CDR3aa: CASSFGGANGYTF

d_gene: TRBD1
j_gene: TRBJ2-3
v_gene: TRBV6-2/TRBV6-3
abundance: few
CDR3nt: TGTGCCAGCAGTTACCGGGGACAGAACACAGATACGCAGTATTTT
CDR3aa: CASSYRGQNTDTQYF

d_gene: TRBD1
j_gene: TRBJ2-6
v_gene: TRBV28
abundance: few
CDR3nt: TGTGCCAGCAGTTTATTACAGGGGATGACCAACGTCCTGACTTTC
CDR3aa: CASSLLQGMTNVLTF

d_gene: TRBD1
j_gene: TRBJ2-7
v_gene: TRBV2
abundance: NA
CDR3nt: TGTGCCAGCCAGCAAGGGACAGGCGACAAGTACGAGCAGTACTTC
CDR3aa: CASQQGTGDKYEQYF

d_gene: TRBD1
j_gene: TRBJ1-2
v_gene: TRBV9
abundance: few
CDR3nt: TGTGCCAGCAGTGACTACAGGGGACTTAACTATGGCTACACCTTC
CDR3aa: CASSDYRGLNYGYTF

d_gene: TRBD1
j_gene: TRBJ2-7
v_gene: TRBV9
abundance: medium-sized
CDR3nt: TGTGCCAGCAGCGGACAGGGGGCCTACGAGCAGTACTTC
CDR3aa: CASSGQGAYEQYF

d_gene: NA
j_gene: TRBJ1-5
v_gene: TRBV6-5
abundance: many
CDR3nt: TGTGCCAGCAGTTACCGGTATAGCAATCAGCCCCAGCATTTT
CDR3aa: CASSYRYSNQPQHF

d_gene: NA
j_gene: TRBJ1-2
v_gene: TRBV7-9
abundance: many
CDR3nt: TGTGCCAGCAGCTCCTCGGCACCATCAGGCGGCTACACCTTC
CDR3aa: CASSSSAPSGGYTF

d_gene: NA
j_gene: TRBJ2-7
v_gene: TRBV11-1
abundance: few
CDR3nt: TGTGCCAGCAGCCTAGCTCGTCCCCTGCCGACAGGTTTGGGCTCCTACGAGCAGTACTTC
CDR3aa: CASSLARPLPTGLGSYEQYF

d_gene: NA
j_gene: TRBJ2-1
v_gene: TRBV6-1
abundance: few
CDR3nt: TGTGCCAGCAGTGACAGTTACAATGAGCAGTTCTTC
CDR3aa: CASSDSYNEQFF

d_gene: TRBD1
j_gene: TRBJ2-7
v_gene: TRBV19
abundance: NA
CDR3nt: TGTGCCAGTAGTGGCAGGGGGCGGTACGAGCAGTACTTC
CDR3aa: CASSGRGRYEQYF

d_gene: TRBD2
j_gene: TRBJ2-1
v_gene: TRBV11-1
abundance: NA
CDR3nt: TGTGCCAGCAGCTTGGTACTAGCGGTCTACAATGAGCAGTTCTTC
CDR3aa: CASSLVLAVYNEQFF

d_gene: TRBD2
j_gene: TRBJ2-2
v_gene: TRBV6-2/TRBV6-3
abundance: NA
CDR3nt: TGTGCCAGCAGTAGACTAGCTGAGAACACCGGGGAGCTGTTTTTT
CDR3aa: CASSRLAENTGELFF

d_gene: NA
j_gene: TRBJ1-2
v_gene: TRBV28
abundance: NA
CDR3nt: TGTGCCAGCAGGGACTGGACCTATGGCTACACCTTC
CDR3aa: CASRDWTYGYTF

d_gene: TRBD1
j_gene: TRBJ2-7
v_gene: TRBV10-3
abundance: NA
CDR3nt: TGTGCCATCAGTGAACCGACAGGGGGCCCTCACGAGCAGTACTTC
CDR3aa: CAISEPTGGPHEQYF

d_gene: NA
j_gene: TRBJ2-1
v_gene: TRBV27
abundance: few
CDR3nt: TGTGCCAGCAGTTTATCCCGGGACACTTACAATGAGCAGTTCTTC
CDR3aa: CASSLSRDTYNEQFF

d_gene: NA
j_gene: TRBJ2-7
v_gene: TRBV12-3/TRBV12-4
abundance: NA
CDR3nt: TGTGCCAGCAGCCGCGGCGGTAGCGTGACCTGGGAGCAGTACTTC
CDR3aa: CASSRGGSVTWEQYF